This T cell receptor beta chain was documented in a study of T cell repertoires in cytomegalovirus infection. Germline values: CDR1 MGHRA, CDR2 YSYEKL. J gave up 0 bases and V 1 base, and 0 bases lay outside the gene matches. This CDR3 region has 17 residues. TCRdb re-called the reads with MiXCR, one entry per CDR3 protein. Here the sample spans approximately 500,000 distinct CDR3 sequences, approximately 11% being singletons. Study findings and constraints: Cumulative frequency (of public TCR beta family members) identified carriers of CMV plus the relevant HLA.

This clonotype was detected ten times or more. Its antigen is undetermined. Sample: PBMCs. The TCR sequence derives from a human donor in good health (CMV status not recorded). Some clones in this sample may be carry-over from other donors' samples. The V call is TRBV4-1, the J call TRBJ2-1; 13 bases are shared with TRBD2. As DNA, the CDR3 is TGCGCCAGCAGCCAAGGACTAGCGGGGGGCTCCTACAATGAGCAGTTCTTC. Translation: CASSQGLAGGSYNEQFF.